Below, 8 T cell receptor beta chains from the same sample are listed, as sequenced in a study of regulatory dendritic cells for organ transplantation. Their cognate antigens are unknown. Sorted subsets were CFSE-labeled and cultured approximately 5 days with allogeneic dendritic cells. The assay was immunoSEQ multiplex PCR, and TCRdb's table has in-frame clones only and misses some. The sample holds 20,000 or so clones, 80% to 90% seen once. Sequenced: naive CD4+ T cells from blood cultured with regulatory dendritic cells. Subset indicated: CD45RA+ naive T cells. The receptors originated from a human donor in good health.

The chain carries TRBV19 and TRBJ1-2; 8 bases are a match to TRBD1. Losses at the gene ends were 5 bases for V and 2 bases for J; bases not matched to a gene: 7. The CDR3 has 15 residues. Per the germline V gene, CDR1 is LNHDA and CDR2 is SQIVND (reference sequence). This CDR3 reads CASSLGQGLNYGYTF. The DNA of the CDR3 is TGTGCCAGTAGTCTCGGACAGGGTTTAAACTATGGCTACACCTTC.

The chain is built from TRBV11-3 and TRBJ2-1, with D possibly TRBD1 on 5 matching bases. Trimming shortened V by 0 bases and J by 4 bases, and 10 bases separated the two germline ends. The length of the CDR3 is 15 residues. The germline V gene encodes CDR1 SGHNT and CDR2 YENEEA. The CDR3 region is CASSLESTGYNEQFF. CDR3 nucleotides: TGTGCCAGCAGCTTAGAAAGTACAGGTTACAATGAGCAGTTCTTC.

The chain recombines TRBV4-3 with TRBJ1-4; TRBD1 matches 9 bases. The length of the CDR3 is 15 residues. Losses at the gene ends were 3 bases for V and 7 bases for J; bases not matched to a gene: 6. Germline V gene sequence: CDR1 LGHNA, CDR2 YSLEER. The CDR3 is CASSQGDRDLEKLFF. CDR3 coding DNA: TGCGCCAGCAGCCAGGGGGACAGGGACCTTGAAAAACTGTTTTTT.

V is TRBV29-1 and J is TRBJ2-1, with 9 bases lining up with TRBD2. Trimming took 4 bases from V and 2 from J; bases not matched to a gene: 3. The germline CDR1 and CDR2 sequences are SQVTM and ANQGSEA. The CDR3 has 14 amino acids. DNA of the CDR3: TGCAGCGTTGGCGGCGGGGGGGCCTACAATGAGCAGTTCTTC. This gives the protein CSVGGGGAYNEQFF.

The CDR3 is CASSVGLAHRGGYNEQFF. CDR3 in DNA: TGTGCCAGCAGCGTAGGACTAGCGCACCGGGGGGGCTACAATGAGCAGTTCTTC. The rearrangement links TRBV9 to TRBJ2-1; 8 bases are a match to TRBD2. V shed 0 bases and J 3 bases; nucleotides not matched to a gene: 11. CDR3 size: 18 residues. Germline lookup yields CDR1 SGDLS and CDR2 YYNGEE.

The V call is TRBV19, the J call TRBJ1-2; no clear D. V lost 3 bases and J lost 4, with 15 bases in between. This CDR3 is built from 15 residues. Germline V lookup: CDR1 LNHDA, CDR2 SQIVND (reference sequence). The CDR3 reads CASSIPNPAPYGYTF. The CDR3 DNA sequence: TGTGCCAGTAGTATCCCAAACCCGGCCCCCTATGGCTACACCTTC.

This clone was seen more than once but under ten times. The V call is TRBV5-8, the J call TRBJ2-3, with 10 bases lining up with TRBD1. CDR3 length equals 15 residues. The germline CDR1 and CDR2 sequences are SGHTS and YDEGEE. Germline trimming cut 4 bases from V and 6 bases from J; bases unmatched to any gene: 8. The DNA for the CDR3 is TGTGCCAGCAGCCCGCTGGGGACAGGGGACGATACGCAGTATTTT. Translation gives CASSPLGTGDDTQYF. Supplemented by reference TRBV5-8 and TRBJ2-3, the full variable domain reads EAGVTQSPTHLIKTRGQQATLRCSPISGHTSVYWYQQALGLGLQFLLWYDEGEERNRGNFPPRFSGRQFPNYSSELNVNALELEDSALYLCASSPLGTGDDTQYFGPGTRLTVL.

The chain links TRBV5-4 to TRBJ2-7; D remains ambiguous. The germline V gene has CDR1 SGHNT and CDR2 YYREEE (reference sequence). V lost 4 bases to trimming and J lost 5 bases, with 16 bases between them. The CDR3 extends over 14 amino acids. CDR3 in amino acids: CASSTPPAGNEQYF. CDR3 DNA sequence: TGTGCCAGCAGCACCCCTCCGGCAGGCAACGAGCAGTACTTC.